Following are 23 T cell receptor beta chains from one sample sequenced in a study of graft-versus-host responses after intestinal transplantation. Their cognate antigens are unknown. Profiled with immunoSEQ multiplex PCR; TCRdb holds only in-frame clones, not every one. The sample consists of about 70,000 clones, around 91% of them appearing once. This sample comprised unstimulated CD8+ T cells sorted from spleen or lymph node cells, obtained before intestinal transplant. The receptor set was obtained from a human donor who received an intestinal transplant.

The rearrangement joins TRBV19 to TRBJ1-1, with 9 bases fitting TRBD1. The germline V gene encodes CDR1 LNHDA and CDR2 SQIVND (reference sequence). The CDR3 sequence is 22 residues long. V trimming: 7 bases; J trimming: 0 bases; junction bases outside the gene matches: 27. The CDR3 bases are TGTGCCAGTAACAACACAACATCCCCCCCCGGGACAGGGCATTACATGAACACTGAAGCTTTCTTT. Translating gives CASNNTTSPPGTGHYMNTEAFF.

This clone was recorded only once. The chain recombines TRBV13 with TRBJ2-5; no firm D call. Germline CDR1 PRHDT, CDR2 FYEKMQ (reference sequence). The V end lost 1 base, the J end lost 4 bases, and 4 bases lay between the germline ends. The CDR3 runs to 12 residues. CDR3 sequence (DNA): TGTGCCAGCAGCTTAGTAGCAGAGACCCAGTACTTC. Translating it yields CASSLVAETQYF. The full variable domain, in which reference TRBV13 and TRBJ2-5 provide the parts outside the CDR3, is AAGVIQSPRHLIKEKRETATLKCYPIPRHDTVYWYQQGPGQDPQFLISFYEKMQSDKGSIPDRFSAQQFSDYHSELNMSSLELGDSALYFCASSLVAETQYFGPGTRLLVL.

The V call is TRBV29-1, the J call TRBJ2-1, with D possibly TRBD2 on 5 matching bases. CDR1 is SQVTM, CDR2 ANQGSEA, per germline. This CDR3 region has 12 residues. The germline V and J ends were trimmed by 4 bases and 6 bases, with 10 bases remaining between them. The CDR3 loop is CSVGEPPNEQFF. Written as DNA, the CDR3 is TGCAGCGTTGGGGAGCCGCCCAATGAGCAGTTCTTC.

The chain links TRBV6-5 to TRBJ2-5; 9 bases are a match to TRBD2. Trimming cost V 7 bases and J 5 bases; bases outside gene matches: 11. The CDR3 length is 15 residues. The germline V gene encodes CDR1 MNHEY and CDR2 SVGAGI. The CDR3 loop is CASTQLAGPRETQYF. The DNA of the CDR3 is TGTGCCAGCACCCAACTAGCGGGCCCGCGGGAGACCCAGTACTTC.

Regarding this clone: Other nucleotide sequences in the sample specify the same CDR3. The rearrangement joins TRBV9 to TRBJ1-1; TRBD1 agrees at 8 bases. V lost 0 bases, J lost 1 base, and 5 bases stayed unmatched. The CDR3 runs to 16 residues. Germline V gives CDR1 SGDLS, CDR2 YYNGEE. The CDR3 loop reads CASSVGSQGANTEAFF. CDR3 DNA: TGTGCCAGCAGCGTAGGGTCCCAGGGGGCGAACACTGAAGCTTTCTTT.

This rearrangement joins TRBV7-9 to TRBJ2-2; tentatively, D is TRBD2 (6 bases). Germline V CDR1 and CDR2: SEHNR, FQNEAQ (reference sequence). Trimming left V 4 bases short and J 1 base short, with 10 bases between. The CDR3 covers 15 residues. In DNA, the CDR3 is TGTGCCAGCAGCTCCCCGGGGGTGAACACCGGGGAGCTGTTTTTT. The encoded protein is CASSSPGVNTGELFF.

The chain has TRBV7-6 and TRBJ2-5, with 11 bases lining up with TRBD2. The CDR3 has 16 amino acids. Germline-derived CDR1 and CDR2 are SGHVS and FNYEAQ. Trimming at V came to 6 bases and at J to 0 bases, leaving 6 bases not matched to a gene. In DNA form, the CDR3 reads TGTGCCAGCAGGGCAGGACTAGCGGGCAACCAAGAGACCCAGTACTTC. Protein: CASRAGLAGNQETQYF.

The V and J genes are TRBV19 and TRBJ1-2, with TRBD1 as a possible D gene (6 bases). V dropped 5 bases and J dropped 10 bases, with 20 bases sitting between them. The CDR3 runs to 14 residues. Germline V gene data show CDR1 as LNHDA and CDR2 as SQIVND (reference sequence). CDR3 bases: TGTGCCAGTAGTCAATGGCCGGCGACAGGCCCCTACACCTTC. Its protein is CASSQWPATGPYTF.

This clone was found once. This chain's CDR3 is CASSYGGAPTEAFF. In nucleotides, the CDR3 is TGTGCCAGCAGTTACGGGGGGGCGCCGACTGAAGCTTTCTTT. The chain joins TRBV27 to TRBJ1-1, with a possible D match to TRBD1 (6 bases). The germline gives CDR1 MNHEY, CDR2 SMNVEV (reference sequence). This CDR3 contains 14 residues. V lost 4 bases, J lost 5 bases, and 14 bases lay in between.

The J gene is TRBJ1-3, the V gene TRBV6-6, with no clear D. V lost 5 bases and J 9 bases, leaving 17 bases between the germline ends. This CDR3 is built from 14 residues. CDR1 and CDR2 (germline): MNHNY, SVGAGI (reference sequence). CDR3 sequence reads: CASSHLQYRCTIYF. CDR3 coding DNA: TGTGCCAGCAGTCACCTACAGTACCGTTGCACCATATATTTT.

The chain links TRBV9 to TRBJ2-3; perhaps TRBD1 as D (6 bases). Germline V CDR1 and CDR2: SGDLS, YYNGEE. V lost 4 bases and J lost 0, with 15 bases in between. The CDR3 is 16 amino acids. This CDR3 reads CASSSNRVDSTDTQYF. Written as DNA, the CDR3 is TGTGCCAGCAGCTCCAACAGGGTCGATAGCACAGATACGCAGTATTTT. The complete variable domain, with remaining parts taken from reference TRBV9 and TRBJ2-3, reads DSGVTQTPKHLITATGQRVTLRCSPRSGDLSVYWYQQSLDQGLQFLIQYYNGEERAKGNILERFSAQQFPDLHSELNLSSLELGDSALYFCASSSNRVDSTDTQYFGPGTRLTVL.

The rearrangement joins TRBV6-6 to TRBJ2-7; D might be TRBD1 (6 bases). There are 12 residues in the CDR3. Germline V gene sequence: CDR1 MNHNY, CDR2 SVGAGI (reference sequence). V was cut by 5 bases and J by 3 bases, with 8 bases left in between. This CDR3 reads CASSQDSYEQYF. The CDR3 DNA is TGTGCCAGCAGTCAGGACAGCTACGAGCAGTACTTC.

The genes are TRBV6-5 and TRBJ1-4, with a weak D call TRBD1 (6 bases). The CDR3 sequence is 15 residues long. Germline V gives CDR1 MNHEY, CDR2 SVGAGI. V was clipped by 6 bases and J by 8 bases, with 19 bases between them. The CDR3 spells CASSATGGGGEKLFF. The CDR3 DNA sequence: TGTGCCAGCAGCGCCACGGGGGGGGGCGGCGAAAAACTGTTTTTT.

V usage is TRBV29-1 and J usage is TRBJ2-1, with D possibly TRBD1 on 6 matching bases. Germline V gives CDR1 SQVTM, CDR2 ANQGSEA. Trimming took off 4 bases at V and 7 bases at J, with 17 bases between the two ends. The length of the CDR3 is 14 residues. Here the CDR3 reads CSVVVQGSMNEQFF. The DNA for the CDR3 is TGCAGCGTTGTGGTACAGGGTTCGATGAATGAGCAGTTCTTC.

This chain joins TRBV9 and TRBJ2-1; tentative D call: TRBD2 (6 bases). CDR1 and CDR2 (germline): SGDLS, YYNGEE. V was trimmed by 0 bases and J by 5 bases, leaving 9 bases between them. The CDR3 loop spans 14 amino acids. CDR3 residues: CASSVAGGNNEQFF. The CDR3 nucleotides read TGTGCCAGCAGCGTAGCTGGGGGGAACAATGAGCAGTTCTTC.

This chain connects TRBV4-2 to TRBJ2-7; 10 nucleotides line up with TRBD2. The CDR3 loop spans 16 amino acids. With 4 bases clipped from V and 5 bases from J, the junction kept 11 bases outside the gene matches. Looked up from germline, CDR1 is LGHNA and CDR2 is YNFKEQ. In DNA form, the CDR3 reads TGTGCCAGCAGCCCCTCAAGCGAGCGGGGGGGCCACGAGCAGTACTTC. It encodes CASSPSSERGGHEQYF.

The gene calls are TRBV9 and TRBJ2-5, with a tentative D call TRBD1 (5 bases). V was clipped by 4 bases and J by 0 bases, with 7 bases between them. The CDR3 consists of 13 residues. Per germline, CDR1 SGDLS and CDR2 YYNGEE. The CDR3 DNA follows: TGTGCCAGCAGCCACAGGTACCAAGAGACCCAGTACTTC. Its protein product is CASSHRYQETQYF.

The V call is TRBV6-6, the J call TRBJ1-2, with 9 bases identical to TRBD1. This CDR3 contains 15 residues. Looked up from germline, CDR1 is MNHNY and CDR2 is SVGAGI (reference sequence). V was clipped by 1 base and J by 3 bases; unmatched bases: 3. The CDR3: CASSYLGTGHYGYTF. In nucleotides, the CDR3 is TGTGCCAGCAGTTACTTGGGGACAGGGCACTATGGCTACACCTTC.

About this clone itself: One junction end disagrees with the germline gene, perhaps due to a read error. This sequence joins TRBV19 and TRBJ2-2; D unresolved. CDR1 is LNHDA, CDR2 SQIVND, per germline (reference sequence). The length of the CDR3 is 13 residues. The CDR3 reads CASSKSLSGELFF. The CDR3 coding sequence is TGTGCCAGCAGTAAGAGCCTATCCGGGGAGCTGTTTTTT.

V usage is TRBV10-3 and J usage is TRBJ1-5; possible D gene TRBD1, 5 bases. Germline loops: CDR1 ENHRY, CDR2 SYGVKD. This CDR3 region has 14 residues. V was trimmed by 2 bases and J by 3 bases, leaving 8 bases between them. The CDR3 sequence is CAISEGGNNQPQHF. The DNA of the CDR3 is TGTGCCATCAGTGAGGGGGGGAACAATCAGCCCCAGCATTTT.

CDR3 DNA: TGCGCCAGCAGTGAGGTCGGTGGTGGAAACACCATATATTTT. As protein: CASSEVGGGNTIYF. The rearrangement joins TRBV10-2 to TRBJ1-3; D call uncertain. The CDR3 totals 14 residues. CDR1 and CDR2 (germline): WSHSY, SAAADI. V was trimmed by 2 bases and J by 3 bases, leaving 8 bases between them.

This clone was found once. CDR3 in amino acids: CASSPTEGARADTQYF. Here the CDR3 DNA reads TGTGCCAGCAGCCCGACTGAGGGGGCTCGGGCGGATACGCAGTATTTT. The V gene is TRBV7-2, the J gene TRBJ2-3; TRBD1 matches at 7 bases. Losses at the gene ends were 5 bases for V and 6 bases for J; bases not matched to a gene: 14. In germline, CDR1 is SGHTA, CDR2 FQGNSA. The CDR3 has 16 amino acids. The full variable domain, with the rest looked up from reference TRBV7-2 and TRBJ2-3, is GAGVSQSPSNKVTEKGKDVELRCDPISGHTALYWYRQSLGQGLEFLIYFQGNSAPDKSGLPSDRFSAERTGGSVSTLTIQRTQQEDSAVYLCASSPTEGARADTQYFGPGTRLTVL.

The chain uses TRBV6-5 and TRBJ1-3; possibly TRBD1 for D (5 bases). The CDR3 is 15 amino acids. Germline V gene lookup returns CDR1 MNHEY and CDR2 SVGAGI. Between the trimmed V and J ends, which lost 2 bases and 0 bases, there was a span of 8 bases. CDR3 coding DNA: TGTGCCAGCAGTTACGGACAACCCTCTGGAAACACCATATATTTT. Residues: CASSYGQPSGNTIYF.